The T cell receptor beta chain under discussion was sequenced for a study of blood T cell repertoires in COVID-19. Participants were aged 18 to 89 years, lived in about 26 US areas, and enrolled virtually. Membership in each cohort depended on participant-reported clinical history. Exposed study participants had met a COVID-19 case within 2 weeks before entry. Trimming took off 1 base at V and 6 bases at J, with 13 bases between the two ends. This CDR3 region has 15 residues. In germline, CDR1 is MGHRA, CDR2 YSYEKL. Original processing methods: Nucleated cell number was recorded as an estimate derived from reference gene primer amplification. The repertoire was sequenced with immunoSEQ multiplex PCR; TCRdb's copy has only in-frame clones and lacks some. Clone size and the V and J calls come from that table; the DNA yielded D and trimming. The sample has roughly 240,000 clones; about 80% are singletons.

The sample comprised PBMCs or T cells enriched from blood (not recorded which). This chain joins TRBV4-1 and TRBJ1-5, with D tentatively TRBD1 (5 bases). The receptor comes from a middle-aged woman who had been exposed to COVID-19. CDR3 bases: TGCGCCAGCAGCCAAGGTTCGGGGGGGTTTCAGCCCCAGCATTTT. It specifies CASSQGSGGFQPQHF.